A single sample is the source of the 21 T cell receptor beta chains below, sequenced in a study of breast tumors, draining lymph nodes, adjacent tissues. Samples came from axillary lymph nodes draining the breast cancer. TCRdb called the multiplex PCR reads again in MiXCR, with one record for every CDR3 protein. Among 200,000 to 250,000 distinct CDR3 sequences, around 35% were seen once, and the ten largest hold over 3.5%. Sequenced input: axillary lymph node tissue. These receptors came from a female donor with breast cancer. Some clones in this sample may be carry-over from other donors' samples.

J is TRBJ2-1 and V is TRBV2, with 11 bases that match TRBD2. The CDR3 sequence is 16 residues long. From germline, CDR1 is SNHLY and CDR2 FYNNEI. With 3 bases clipped from V and 9 bases from J, the junction kept 10 bases outside the gene matches. In nucleotides, the CDR3 is TGTGCCAGCAGTGAGCACCTAGCGGGAGGCGATAGTGAGCAGTTCTTC. Its translation is CASSEHLAGGDSEQFF. Filled out from reference TRBV2 and TRBJ2-1, the complete variable domain reads EPEVTQTPSHQVTQMGQEVILRCVPISNHLYFYWYRQILGQKVEFLVSFYNNEISEKSEIFDDQFSVERPDGSNFTLKIRSTKLEDSAMYFCASSEHLAGGDSEQFFGPGTRLTVL.

This clonotype has ten or more counts. This chain links TRBV6-1 with TRBJ2-2; possibly TRBD1 for D (5 bases). Trimming pared 8 bases from V and 3 bases from J, leaving 13 bases between. Germline V lookup: CDR1 MNHNS, CDR2 SASEGT. This CDR3 region has 14 residues. The DNA for the CDR3 is TGTGCCAGCGGGGCGGAAGGATACACCGGGGAGCTGTTTTTT. It encodes CASGAEGYTGELFF.

This clonotype was detected many times. The chain couples TRBV20-1 to TRBJ2-1; TRBD1 might be the D (7 bases). V shed 0 bases and J shed 7 bases, with 16 bases lying between them. CDR1 DFQATT and CDR2 SNEGSKA come from the germline V gene (reference sequence). The CDR3 has 15 amino acids. CDR3 in DNA: TGCAGTGCTAGAGAACCACGGACAGGAGGGAATGAGCAGTTCTTC. Protein product: CSAREPRTGGNEQFF.

There are many counts of this clonotype. This chain connects TRBV5-1 to TRBJ2-2; 9 bases map to TRBD2. Trimming took 5 bases from V and 3 from J; bases not matched to a gene: 8. Germline V CDR1 and CDR2: SGHRS, YFSETQ. The CDR3 loop spans 16 amino acids. The CDR3 bases are TGCGCCAGCAGTGGTTTAGCGGGAGTTGACACCGGGGAGCTGTTTTTT. Protein: CASSGLAGVDTGELFF.

This clonotype was seen ten or more times. The chain links TRBV12-3 or TRBV12-4 to TRBJ1-2, with 8 bases fitting TRBD1. The CDR3 runs 18 residues. V was pared by 1 base and J by 6 bases, with 16 bases of the junction left unmatched. CDR3 coding DNA: TGTGCCAGCAGTTTAGACCCGTTTTCGGTACCGACAGGGGATGGCTACACCTTC. It yields the protein CASSLDPFSVPTGDGYTF.

This clonotype was observed a handful of times. The V gene is TRBV10-2, the J gene TRBJ1-1; tentatively, D is TRBD1 (6 bases). The V end was cut by 8 bases, the J end by 3 bases, with 13 bases between. Germline V CDR1 and CDR2: WSHSY, SAAADI. The CDR3 is 13 residues long. DNA of the CDR3: TGCGCCAGCCGGAACAGGGCAGACACTGAAGCTTTCTTT. This translates into CASRNRADTEAFF.

There are a few counts of this clonotype. The chain uses TRBV6-5 and TRBJ2-3; 8 bases align to TRBD1. Germline loops: CDR1 MNHEY, CDR2 SVGAGI. Trimming took 6 bases from V and 1 from J; bases not matched to a gene: 9. This CDR3 contains 16 residues. CDR3 amino acids: CASSRDRGMGTDTQYF. For the CDR3, the DNA is TGTGCCAGCAGCCGCGACAGGGGAATGGGCACAGATACGCAGTATTTT.

This clonotype occurred a few times. The J gene is TRBJ1-2, the V gene TRBV27; the match to TRBD1 covers 10 bases. Germline CDR1 is MNHEY and CDR2 is SMNVEV (reference sequence). V was clipped by 9 bases and J by 4 bases; unmatched bases: 11. CDR3 size: 15 residues. CDR3 DNA sequence: TGTGCCAGTAGAACCCGGGACAGGGGATTCTATGGCTACACCTTC. This gives the protein CASRTRDRGFYGYTF.

This clonotype appeared a few times. The chain has TRBV11-2 and TRBJ2-7, with 8 positions matching TRBD2. The germline V gene encodes CDR1 SGHAT and CDR2 FQNNGV. This CDR3 region has 14 residues. After removal of 2 bases from V and 6 bases from J, the junction contained 6 bases not matched to a gene. This CDR3 is CASSLLAGPREQYF. The CDR3 coding sequence is TGTGCCAGCAGCTTACTAGCGGGCCCACGCGAGCAGTACTTC.

At least ten counts were recorded for this clonotype. The genes are TRBV7-3 and TRBJ2-7; D gene uncertain. V was pared by 5 bases and J by 3 bases, with 11 bases between. The CDR3 has 13 amino acids. The germline gives CDR1 SGHTA, CDR2 FQGTGA. The CDR3 loop reads CASSPGPNYEQYF. The CDR3 nucleotides are TGTGCCAGCAGCCCTGGACCAAACTACGAGCAGTACTTC.

V is TRBV10-3 and J is TRBJ2-5; a possible D gene is TRBD1 (6 bases). Trimming took 10 bases from V and 3 from J, leaving 12 bases between them. CDR3 length: 12 amino acids. The germline V gene encodes CDR1 ENHRY and CDR2 SYGVKD. CDR3 bases: TGTGCCACCGACACAGGGAAAGAGACCCAGTACTTC. The encoded protein is CATDTGKETQYF.

This clonotype was recorded many times. The V gene is TRBV20-1, the J gene TRBJ2-3; a weak D match, TRBD2 (6 bases). This CDR3 region has 12 residues. V was cut by 3 bases and J by 6 bases, with 10 bases left in between. Germline lookup yields CDR1 DFQATT and CDR2 SNEGSKA (reference sequence). The CDR3 DNA sequence: TGCAGTGCTAGTGGCGGGGCGGATACGCAGTATTTT. Amino acids: CSASGGADTQYF.

This clonotype was detected a few times. V and J are TRBV7-3 and TRBJ2-7; 9 nucleotides match TRBD2. J was trimmed by 0 bases and V by 5 bases; bases with no gene match: 5. CDR3 length: 15 residues. The germline V gene has CDR1 SGHTA and CDR2 FQGTGA. DNA of the CDR3: TGTGCCAGCAGCCCTAGCGGGATTTACTCCTACGAGCAGTACTTC. Residues: CASSPSGIYSYEQYF.

This clonotype was found many times. J is TRBJ1-2 and V is TRBV7-2; 8 nucleotides match TRBD1. J lost 7 bases, V lost 6 bases, and 10 bases had no gene match. CDR1 and CDR2 from the germline V gene are SGHTA and FQGNSA. CDR3 size: 14 residues. Written as DNA, the CDR3 is TGTGCCAGCAGGATTGGACAGGGTAACGGTGGCTACACCTTC. Amino acids: CASRIGQGNGGYTF.

This clonotype was recorded many times. The chain is built from TRBV2 and TRBJ1-3, with no clear D. The CDR3 length is 17 residues. Trimming removed 1 base from V and 4 bases from J, with 17 bases in between. From germline, CDR1 is SNHLY and CDR2 FYNNEI. CDR3 nucleotides: TGTGCCAGCAGTGAAGGCGGGCCCTGGGGAGGCGGAAACACCATATATTTT. It translates to CASSEGGPWGGGNTIYF.

This clonotype was seen repeatedly, ten times or more. The chain has TRBV4-1 and TRBJ2-7; possibly TRBD1 for D (5 bases). V lost 0 bases and J 5 bases, leaving 14 bases between the germline ends. This CDR3 is built from 15 residues. Germline CDR1 reads MGHRA; CDR2 reads YSYEKL. CDR3 nucleotides: TGCGCCAGCAGCCAAGAATTTACAGGTCCGAACGAGCAGTACTTC. Its translation: CASSQEFTGPNEQYF.

The V and J genes are TRBV24-1 and TRBJ1-3; no clear D gene. The CDR3 totals 14 residues. Germline assignment: CDR1 KGHDR and CDR2 SFDVKD. The CDR3 region is CARGDGSSGNTIYF. As DNA, the CDR3 is TGTGCTAGAGGAGACGGCTCCTCTGGAAACACCATATATTTT.

On this clonotype: A much larger clone lies a single base off, so this may be a read error. This chain connects TRBV24-1 to TRBJ2-1, with 9 nucleotides matching TRBD1. The CDR3 has 13 amino acids. The germline CDR1 and CDR2 sequences are KGHDR and SFDVKD. V gave up 12 bases and J gave up 15 bases; unmatched junction bases: 17. The CDR3 coding sequence is TGTGCCCCTAGAGGGGGACACGGACAGGGGAGGTTCTTC. Its protein product is CAPRGGHGQGRFF.

At least ten counts were recorded for this clonotype. This chain joins TRBV7-3 and TRBJ2-1, with 7 nucleotides matching TRBD2. Germline CDR1 SGHTA, CDR2 FQGTGA. The CDR3 spans 15 residues. With 4 bases clipped from V and 7 bases from J, the junction kept 10 bases outside the gene matches. For the CDR3, the DNA is TGTGCCAGCAGCTCCCAGCGGGATCCCCCAAATGAGCAGTTCTTC. Translation gives CASSSQRDPPNEQFF.

This clonotype was seen a few times. The rearrangement uses TRBV5-1 and TRBJ1-1, with D maybe TRBD1 (6 bases). This CDR3 is built from 16 residues. Germline V gene sequence: CDR1 SGHRS, CDR2 YFSETQ. The V and J ends lost 5 bases and 1 base respectively, with 18 bases between them. The DNA of the CDR3 is TGCGCCAGCAGATCCTCGGCCGGGACAACGAACACTGAAGCTTTCTTT. This gives the protein CASRSSAGTTNTEAFF.

This clonotype appeared many times. The chain recombines TRBV20-1 with TRBJ1-4, with 8 positions matching TRBD1. V gave up 3 bases and J gave up 8 bases; unmatched junction bases: 5. Germline V gene sequence: CDR1 DFQATT, CDR2 SNEGSKA (reference sequence). This CDR3 is 13 amino acids long. CDR3 amino acids: CSARDRAEEKLFF. The CDR3 DNA is TGCAGTGCTAGGGACAGGGCGGAGGAAAAACTGTTTTTT.